The entry below gives a single TCR beta chain sequence along with its context. Sample-barcoded 5' priming and a J-beta primer mix drove a second PCR of roughly 7 to 11 cycles. TCRdb analysed the 5' RACE reads with MiXCR anew, one entry per CDR3 protein. The sample contains fewer than 2,000,000 distinct CDR3 sequences, about 35% of which appear only once. These data come from a study of blood T cells in healthy people across ages. Germline CDR1 SGHTA, CDR2 FQGTGA. The CDR3 runs to 15 residues. Trimming took off 6 bases at V and 1 base at J, with 13 bases between the two ends. The sample comprised blood. This rearrangement joins TRBV7-3 to TRBJ2-1; no clear D gene. The sequence was collected from a woman in her twenties or thirties in good health. Written as DNA, the CDR3 is TGTGCCAGCAGTCGTACTGGACCTTCCTACAATGAGCAGTTCTTC. It encodes CASSRTGPSYNEQFF.